These T cell receptor beta chains were read from a single sample in a study of T cell responses to AZD1222 COVID-19 vaccine. Repertoires were generated with immunoSEQ multiplex PCR, while TCRdb's copy carries only in-frame clones and drops some. The table shows 95,000 to 100,000 clones, with about 90% occurring only once. Source: peripheral blood, taken on day 0 of AZD1222 vaccination. The receptors were gathered from an adult in good health. CDR3s include the opening cysteine and the closing phenylalanine or tryptophan. A D gene is named only where the DNA matches it firmly. Rows give clone size only sometimes, using once, few, many, or a class for an expanded clone.

>-|TRBJ2-3|-|TRBV28
CASSLFRDTQYF
TGTGCCAGCAGTTTATTTCGGGATACGCAGTATTTT
>TRBD1|TRBJ2-7|once|TRBV11-2
CASSLEAYSTGTGRHEQYF
TGTGCCAGCAGCTTAGAGGCTTACTCTACCGGGACAGGGAGGCACGAGCAGTACTTC
>TRBD1|TRBJ2-7|once|TRBV5-4
CASSPDRGLSYEQYF
TGTGCCAGCAGCCCCGACAGGGGGCTTAGTTACGAGCAGTACTTC
>-|TRBJ2-5|-|TRBV30
CAWSVQQGFQETQYF
TGTGCCTGGAGTGTACAGCAGGGGTTCCAAGAGACCCAGTACTTC
>-|TRBJ2-7|-|TRBV10-1
CASSERPTYEQYF
TGCGCCAGCAGTGAGCGGCCAACCTACGAGCAGTACTTC
>-|TRBJ2-2|-|TRBV29-1
CSVELPTGELFF
TGCAGCGTTGAACTCCCCACCGGGGAGCTGTTTTTT
>TRBD2|TRBJ2-7|-|TRBV6-5
CASRRDYGELYEQYF
TGTGCCAGCAGGCGGGACTACGGGGAACTCTACGAGCAGTACTTC
>-|TRBJ2-1|-|TRBV10-3
CAIRDPRGGPNYNEQFF
TGTGCCATCAGGGACCCACGAGGGGGGCCAAATTACAATGAGCAGTTCTTC
>-|TRBJ2-3|-|TRBV19
CASSFEDTQYF
TGTGCCAGTAGCTTTGAAGATACGCAGTATTTT
>TRBD2|TRBJ2-7|-|TRBV3-1/TRBV3-2
CASSQEWAGGPFGQYF
TGTGCCAGCAGCCAAGAATGGGCGGGAGGGCCTTTTGGGCAGTACTTC
>-|TRBJ1-5|-|TRBV30
CAWTSGAGFSQPQHF
TGTGCCTGGACTTCAGGGGCAGGTTTTAGTCAGCCCCAGCATTTT
>TRBD2|TRBJ2-1|-|TRBV29-1
CSVQREAARGQFF
TGCAGCGTTCAGCGGGAGGCCGCCCGGGGGCAGTTCTTC
>-|TRBJ1-2|-|TRBV3-1/TRBV3-2
CASSQGLYGYTF
TGTGCCAGCAGCCAAGGGCTGTATGGCTACACCTTC
>TRBD1|TRBJ2-2|-|TRBV9
CASSSRQGRDTGELFF
TGTGCCAGCAGCTCACGACAGGGACGGGACACCGGGGAGCTGTTTTTT
>-|TRBJ2-5|-|TRBV5-1
CASSLVEKTQYF
TGCGCCAGCAGCCTGGTTGAAAAGACCCAGTACTTC
>TRBD1|TRBJ1-5|-|TRBV30
CAWGTGDHQPQHF
TGTGCCTGGGGGACAGGGGATCATCAGCCCCAGCATTTT
>-|TRBJ1-1|-|TRBV25-1
CASSEGHMNTEAFF
TGTGCCAGCAGTGAAGGGCATATGAACACTGAAGCTTTCTTT
>-|TRBJ2-2|few|TRBV7-9
CASSLSYGNTGELFF
TGTGCCAGCAGCTTAAGTTACGGGAACACCGGGGAGCTGTTTTTT
>-|TRBJ2-7|once|TRBV19
CASSPGGGVGSEQYF
TGTGCCAGTAGTCCTGGAGGGGGGGTAGGGTCCGAGCAGTACTTC
>-|TRBJ2-2|-|TRBV4-2
CASSQASGETGELFF
TGTGCCAGCAGCCAAGCGTCGGGGGAAACCGGGGAGCTGTTTTTT
>TRBD1|TRBJ1-2|-|TRBV6-5
CASSYSWTGDGYTF
TGTGCCAGCAGTTACTCTTGGACAGGGGATGGCTACACCTTC
>TRBD1|TRBJ1-1|-|TRBV28
CASSPPGQGIQAFF
TGTGCCAGCAGTCCCCCGGGACAGGGTATTCAAGCTTTCTTT
>-|TRBJ1-4|-|TRBV28
CASSLNGASTNEKLFF
TGTGCCAGCAGTTTAAATGGGGCGTCAACTAATGAAAAACTGTTTTTT
>TRBD2|TRBJ2-1|-|TRBV7-8
CASSRASGRQNEQFF
TGTGCCAGCAGCCGAGCTAGCGGGAGGCAAAATGAGCAGTTCTTC
>-|TRBJ1-2|-|TRBV6-6
CASRTGGEDYGYTF
TGTGCCAGCAGAACTGGGGGGGAGGACTATGGCTACACCTTC
>-|TRBJ1-5|-|TRBV2
CASSVTRNQPQHF
TGTGCCAGCAGTGTAACTCGAAATCAGCCCCAGCATTTT
>-|TRBJ1-4|-|TRBV7-9
CASSSYRRPPEKLFF
TGTGCCAGCAGCTCCTACAGGAGACCCCCGGAAAAACTGTTTTTT
>TRBD1|TRBJ1-5|-|TRBV5-1
CASSSHPGQAQPQHF
TGCGCCAGCAGCTCGCACCCGGGACAGGCTCAGCCCCAGCATTTT
>-|TRBJ1-6|-|TRBV4-1
CASSQVASPLHF
TGCGCCAGCAGCCAAGTCGCCTCACCCCTCCACTTT
>-|TRBJ1-2|-|TRBV19
CASSTLEAGSNGYTF
TGTGCCAGTAGTACCCTCGAGGCAGGGAGCAATGGCTACACCTTC
>-|TRBJ2-7|-|TRBV4-2
CASSQELMSYEQYF
TGTGCCAGCAGCCAAGAGCTGATGTCCTACGAGCAGTACTTC
>-|TRBJ1-2|-|TRBV12-3/TRBV12-4
CASSLRQDYGYTF
TGTGCCAGCAGTCTAAGACAGGACTATGGCTACACCTTC
>-|TRBJ1-1|-|TRBV7-9
CASSLAGARTEAFF
TGTGCCAGCAGCTTAGCAGGGGCCAGGACTGAAGCTTTCTTT
>-|TRBJ1-1|-|TRBV11-3
CASGIQENTEAFF
TGTGCCAGCGGAATACAGGAGAACACTGAAGCTTTCTTT
>-|TRBJ2-3|-|TRBV5-1
CASSLEQDTDTQYF
TGCGCCAGCAGCTTGGAACAGGACACAGATACGCAGTATTTT
>TRBD1|TRBJ2-3|-|TRBV7-2
CASSLRTGVTDTQYF
TGTGCCAGCAGCTTAAGGACAGGGGTCACAGATACGCAGTATTTT
>-|TRBJ2-7|-|TRBV30
CAWKGLSYYEQYF
TGTGCCTGGAAAGGACTGTCCTACTACGAGCAGTACTTC
>-|TRBJ1-5|-|TRBV19
CASSSPLLNQPQHF
TGTGCCAGTAGTTCCCCCCTGTTGAATCAGCCCCAGCATTTT
>TRBD2|TRBJ2-7|-|TRBV11-2
CASSLAGSGRQRSYEQYF
TGTGCCAGCAGCTTAGCGGGTAGCGGGAGACAACGTTCCTACGAGCAGTACTTC
>-|TRBJ2-3|-|TRBV18
CASSPREGGTDTQYF
TGTGCCAGCTCACCCAGGGAGGGGGGCACAGATACGCAGTATTTT
>-|TRBJ1-1|-|TRBV19
CATSPSGATEAFF
TGTGCCACTTCCCCTTCGGGGGCCACTGAAGCTTTCTTT
>-|TRBJ1-4|few|TRBV11-2
CASSLGRNEKLFF
TGTGCCAGCAGCTTAGGGCGTAATGAAAAACTGTTTTTT
>-|TRBJ2-1|-|TRBV27
CASSPVTRAAYNEQFF
TGTGCCAGCAGCCCCGTCACGCGGGCAGCCTACAATGAGCAGTTCTTC
>TRBD1|TRBJ1-5|-|TRBV19
CASSSKTGAVYQPQHF
TGTGCCAGTAGTAGTAAGACAGGGGCAGTTTATCAGCCCCAGCATTTT
>-|TRBJ2-5|-|TRBV2
CASSQRSRETQYF
TGTGCCAGCAGCCAGAGGTCGAGGGAGACCCAGTACTTC
>TRBD1|TRBJ1-2|-|TRBV10-3
CAITKDRGRWGYTF
TGTGCCATCACCAAGGACAGGGGGCGTTGGGGCTACACCTTC
>-|TRBJ1-5|-|TRBV30
CAWSVKQLDNQPQHF
TGTGCCTGGAGTGTAAAACAGTTAGACAATCAGCCCCAGCATTTT
>-|TRBJ2-3|-|TRBV7-9
CASSLRSGSTDTQYF
TGTGCCAGCAGCTTACGGTCGGGCAGCACAGATACGCAGTATTTT
>TRBD1|TRBJ1-4|-|TRBV9
CASSGRTGGRTNEKLFF
TGTGCCAGCAGCGGACGGACAGGGGGGAGAACTAATGAAAAACTGTTTTTT
>TRBD2|TRBJ2-5|-|TRBV10-1
CASSESMGLEQYF
TGCGCCAGCAGTGAGTCGATGGGACTAGAACAATACTTC
>-|TRBJ1-6|few|TRBV7-9
CASQGLGNSPLHF
TGTGCCAGTCAGGGTTTGGGTAATTCACCCCTCCACTTT
>TRBD2|TRBJ2-2|-|TRBV7-2
CASRREVGELFF
TGTGCCAGCCGCCGGGAGGTCGGGGAGCTGTTTTTT
>-|TRBJ2-7|once|TRBV7-7
CASSLGHSSSYEQYF
TGTGCCAGCAGCTTAGGCCACTCGAGCTCCTACGAGCAGTACTTC
>TRBD1|TRBJ1-2|few|TRBV4-1
CASSPGGGDNYGYTF
TGCGCCAGCAGCCCCGGAGGGGGCGACAACTATGGCTACACCTTC
>TRBD1|TRBJ2-3|-|TRBV11-3
CASSQSRDRLTDTQYF
TGTGCCAGCAGCCAGTCTCGGGACAGGCTCACAGATACGCAGTATTTT
>-|TRBJ2-7|-|TRBV13
CASSLEGETVEQYF
TGTGCCAGCAGCTTAGAGGGGGAAACGGTCGAGCAGTACTTC
>-|TRBJ2-5|-|TRBV5-5
CASSPRTNQETQYF
TGTGCCAGCAGTCCTAGGACTAACCAAGAGACCCAGTACTTC